This TCR beta chain was identified during a study of T cell clonality in common variable immunodeficiency. Study results and limitations: Fewer deletions and N-nucleotide insertions were reportedly seen in common variable immunodeficiency TCR beta sequences.

CDR1 is SGHRS and CDR2 is YFSETQ in the germline V gene. V shed 4 bases and J 4 bases; nucleotides not matched to a gene: 7. This CDR3 spans 14 amino acids. Many counts were recorded for this clone. Its antigen is not identified. The read ends 3 residues early relative to the CDR3; the germline J gene fills the gap. CVID and control samples used equivalent genomic DNA input. Clones were read by immunoSEQ multiplex PCR, and TCRdb kept only the in-frame ones, dropping some. The sample holds about 66,000 clones, and no clone turns up only once. This clonotype was sampled from a person aged 18 to 75 in good health. This rearrangement joins TRBV5-1 to TRBJ1-1, with 7 bases lining up with TRBD1. Material: peripheral blood mononuclear cells. CDR3 sequence reads: CASSLDRVGTEAFF. The covered CDR3 bases are TGCGCCAGCAGCCTCGACAGGGTAGGCACTGAA.